These 17 T cell receptor beta chains came from one sample sequenced in a study of T cell responses to AZD1222 COVID-19 vaccine. Assay: immunoSEQ multiplex PCR; the TCRdb copy retains only in-frame clones and omits some. Of over 130,000 clones listed, around 90% are singletons. This material consisted of peripheral blood, taken 28 days after the second AZD1222 dose. These receptors all come from an adult who received the AZD1222 COVID-19 vaccine.

The chain links TRBV9 to TRBJ2-3; 14 bases are shared with TRBD2. The CDR3 has 16 residues. Germline CDR1 is SGDLS and CDR2 is YYNGEE. V shed 5 bases, J shed 5 bases, and the junction held 7 bases outside the gene matches. For the CDR3, the DNA is TGTGCCAGCAGTGAGGGACTAGCGGGAGCAAAAGATACGCAGTATTTT. This sequence encodes CASSEGLAGAKDTQYF.

CDR3: CASSFTGLGQPQHF. The CDR3 region has the DNA TGTGCCAGCAGCTTCACAGGGTTGGGTCAGCCCCAGCATTTT. This chain uses TRBV7-9 with TRBJ1-5, with D perhaps TRBD1 (6 bases). V was cut by 3 bases and J by 6 bases, with 12 bases left in between. The CDR3 contains 14 residues. Germline CDR1 reads SEHNR; CDR2 reads FQNEAQ (reference sequence).

The chain has TRBV6-4 and TRBJ1-5; D gene ambiguous. CDR3 size: 13 residues. CDR1 MRHNA and CDR2 SNTAGT come from the germline V gene. Trimming shortened V by 4 bases and J by 2 bases, and 6 bases separated the two germline ends. The CDR3: CASSVSGNQPQHF. The DNA of the CDR3 is TGTGCCAGCAGTGTCTCAGGCAATCAGCCCCAGCATTTT.

The V gene is TRBV29-1, the J gene TRBJ2-5; 11 nucleotides match TRBD1. The CDR3 runs to 15 residues. Germline CDR1 SQVTM, CDR2 ANQGSEA. The J segment lost 5 bases and the V segment lost 4 bases, leaving 9 bases of the junction unmatched. CDR3 protein: CSVAVGTGGRETQYF. In DNA form, the CDR3 reads TGCAGCGTTGCTGTTGGGACAGGGGGGCGGGAGACCCAGTACTTC.

The rearrangement uses TRBV5-1 and TRBJ1-1, with D tentatively TRBD1 (5 bases). In germline, CDR1 is SGHRS, CDR2 YFSETQ. The CDR3 consists of 15 residues. Trimming took 0 bases from V and 0 from J, leaving 9 bases between them. The CDR3 DNA sequence: TGCGCCAGCAGCTTGGGGGGCGAGGTGAACACTGAAGCTTTCTTT. Its translation is CASSLGGEVNTEAFF.

The genes are TRBV10-2 and TRBJ1-1; 7 nucleotides agree with TRBD1. The J segment lost 11 bases and the V segment lost 6 bases, leaving 12 bases of the junction unmatched. The CDR3 covers 13 residues. Per germline, CDR1 WSHSY and CDR2 SAAADI. As DNA, the CDR3 is TGCGCCAGCAGGCGGGACAGTTTAACAGAGGCTTTCTTT. Amino acids: CASRRDSLTEAFF.

This rearrangement joins TRBV3-1 (or the pseudogene TRBV3-2) to TRBJ1-2, with D unresolved. In germline, CDR1 is LGHDT, CDR2 YNNKEL (reference sequence). The CDR3 extends over 13 amino acids. Trimming removed 1 base at V and 2 bases at J, with 5 bases between. CDR3 region: CASSQATNYGYTF. CDR3 sequence (DNA): TGTGCCAGCAGCCAAGCCACAAACTATGGCTACACCTTC.

The chain is built from TRBV5-1 and TRBJ1-2, with D tentatively TRBD1 (5 bases). The CDR3 length is 14 residues. V was cut by 0 bases and J by 3 bases, with 9 bases left in between. The V gene's germline CDR1 is SGHRS and CDR2 YFSETQ. The CDR3 reads CASSLAGLDYGYTF. CDR3 nucleotide sequence: TGCGCCAGCAGCTTGGCAGGGTTGGACTATGGCTACACCTTC.

This rearrangement joins TRBV6-5 to TRBJ1-5; D perhaps matches TRBD1 (6 bases). This CDR3 has 15 amino acids. The germline CDR1 and CDR2 sequences are MNHEY and SVGAGI. The V end lost 7 bases, the J end lost 0 bases, and 13 bases lay between the germline ends. As DNA, the CDR3 is TGTGCCAGCACTAGGGACACCTATAGCAATCAGCCCCAGCATTTT. Amino acids: CASTRDTYSNQPQHF.

The V call is TRBV6-5, the J call TRBJ1-5; 10 nucleotides match TRBD1. The V and J ends lost 4 bases and 5 bases, in that order; junction bases with no gene match: 5. Germline V CDR1 and CDR2: MNHEY, SVGAGI. The CDR3 loop spans 15 amino acids. CDR3 DNA sequence: TGTGCCAGCAGTTTCCCCGGGACAGGGGATCAGCCCCAGCATTTT. Its protein product is CASSFPGTGDQPQHF.

The chain joins TRBV7-9 to TRBJ1-2; D is possibly TRBD1 (6 bases). CDR1 is SEHNR, CDR2 FQNEAQ, per germline (reference sequence). The CDR3 length is 16 residues. The germline V and J ends were trimmed by 1 base and 0 bases, with 12 bases remaining between them. The CDR3 DNA sequence: TGTGCCAGCAGCTTAGAGGGGGGACGGGCTAACTATGGCTACACCTTC. It is translated as CASSLEGGRANYGYTF. Combining the CDR3 with reference TRBV7-9 and TRBJ1-2 gives the whole variable domain DTGVSQNPRHKITKRGQNVTFRCDPISEHNRLYWYRQTLGQGPEFLTYFQNEAQLEKSRLLSDRFSAERPKGSFSTLEIQRTEQGDSAMYLCASSLEGGRANYGYTFGSGTRLTVV.

This clone appeared a single time. The V gene is TRBV5-1, the J gene TRBJ2-5; 9 bases align to TRBD2. The ends lost 7 bases at V and 5 bases at J; junction bases unmatched: 9. The germline V gene encodes CDR1 SGHRS and CDR2 YFSETQ. The CDR3 extends over 14 amino acids. The CDR3 DNA is TGCGCCAGCGGATCCTTAGCGGGAGTTGAGACCCAGTACTTC. As protein: CASGSLAGVETQYF.

The DNA for the CDR3 is TGTGCCAGCAGCTCCAGACAGCTTAGCAATCAGCCCCAGCATTTT. Its translation is CASSSRQLSNQPQHF. J is TRBJ1-5 and V is TRBV4-2, with a tentative D call TRBD1 (5 bases). From germline, CDR1 is LGHNA and CDR2 YNFKEQ. Trimming cost V 5 bases and J 0 bases, with 11 bases left between them. The CDR3 contains 15 residues.

V and J are TRBV5-6 and TRBJ2-3, with no clear D. Germline CDR1 is SGHDT and CDR2 is YYEEEE. V was shortened by 1 base and J by 6 bases, with 9 bases between the two germline ends. This CDR3 is 13 amino acids long. CDR3 sequence: CASSLPVEDTQYF. The CDR3 region has the DNA TGTGCCAGCAGCTTGCCCGTAGAGGATACGCAGTATTTT.

The chain recombines TRBV6-5 with TRBJ2-2; TRBD2 matches at 9 bases. V was clipped by 4 bases and J by 4 bases; unmatched bases: 7. The CDR3 contains 16 residues. Germline CDR1 is MNHEY and CDR2 is SVGAGI. The CDR3 reads CASSSGLAQFTGELFF. In DNA form, the CDR3 reads TGTGCCAGCAGTTCCGGACTAGCGCAATTCACCGGGGAGCTGTTTTTT.

The CDR3 DNA reads TGTGCCAGCAGCTCGAAGCGGAGCGGGATCTACAATGAGCAGTTCTTC. This encodes CASSSKRSGIYNEQFF. The chain uses TRBV13 and TRBJ2-1; 7 bases are a match to TRBD2. The CDR3 is 16 residues long. The germline V gene encodes CDR1 PRHDT and CDR2 FYEKMQ (reference sequence). Losses at the gene ends were 4 bases for V and 3 bases for J; bases not matched to a gene: 9.

V usage is TRBV6-5 and J usage is TRBJ1-2; D gene ambiguous. Trimming took off 6 bases at V and 0 bases at J, with 5 bases between the two ends. The CDR3 covers 12 residues. Looked up from germline, CDR1 is MNHEY and CDR2 is SVGAGI. CDR3: CASSQSNYGYTF. For the CDR3, the DNA is TGTGCCAGCAGCCAGTCTAACTATGGCTACACCTTC.